A single sample is the source of the 27 T cell receptor beta chains below, sequenced in a study of OX40 agonist ivuxolimab in advanced cancers. Clones were read by immunoSEQ multiplex PCR, and TCRdb kept only the in-frame ones, dropping some. Among about 17,000 clones listed, approximately 78% were seen once. Material: CD4+ or CD8+ T cells sorted from blood, obtained in a trial of the OX40 agonist ivuxolimab. The receptor set was obtained from an adult with an advanced solid tumor such as melanoma, head and neck, liver or kidney cancer.

This chain joins TRBV7-2 and TRBJ1-2; tentative D call: TRBD1 (5 bases). V lost 1 base and J lost 2, with 17 bases in between. This CDR3 region has 17 residues. Germline CDR1 reads SGHTA; CDR2 reads FQGNSA. CDR3 sequence reads: CASSLGAGPPRNYGYTF. CDR3 DNA sequence: TGTGCCAGCAGCTTAGGGGCAGGGCCCCCTAGGAACTATGGCTACACCTTC.

V usage is TRBV5-4 and J usage is TRBJ1-2; D gene unclear. V dropped 0 bases and J dropped 3 bases, with 15 bases sitting between them. Germline lookup yields CDR1 SGHNT and CDR2 YYREEE (reference sequence). The CDR3 is 16 amino acids. CDR3 coding DNA: TGTGCCAGCAGCTTGGAGGGCTATCTTCTAGACTATGGCTACACCTTC. This codes for CASSLEGYLLDYGYTF.

The chain is built from TRBV10-2 and TRBJ1-1; D is undetermined. In germline, CDR1 is WSHSY, CDR2 SAAADI. The CDR3 has 11 amino acids. V gave up 3 bases and J gave up 5 bases, with 4 bases separating them. For the CDR3, the DNA is TGCGCCAGCAGTGACCTGACTGAAGCTTTCTTT. Amino acid sequence: CASSDLTEAFF.

This sequence joins TRBV13 and TRBJ2-3; 8 bases align to TRBD2. Germline CDR1 reads PRHDT; CDR2 reads FYEKMQ (reference sequence). V lost 4 bases, J lost 4 bases, and 10 bases stayed unmatched. The CDR3 is made up of 16 amino acids. CDR3 loop: CASSSTGGEDADTQYF. In nucleotides, the CDR3 is TGTGCCAGCAGCTCCACCGGGGGGGAGGACGCAGATACGCAGTATTTT.

V and J are TRBV14 and TRBJ1-1; maybe TRBD1 (6 bases). CDR3 length: 14 amino acids. V gave up 4 bases and J gave up 1 base, with 10 bases separating them. Germline V gene lookup returns CDR1 SGHDN and CDR2 FVKESK. CDR3 sequence: CASSRRGTNTEAFF. CDR3 sequence (DNA): TGTGCCAGCAGCCGTAGGGGGACGAACACTGAAGCTTTCTTT.

The genes are TRBV9 and TRBJ2-2; TRBD1 aligns across 10 bases. V was pared by 2 bases and J by 4 bases, with 8 bases of the junction left unmatched. The germline V gene has CDR1 SGDLS and CDR2 YYNGEE. The CDR3 runs to 17 residues. This CDR3 reads CASSVNRDRGATGELFF. Here the CDR3 DNA reads TGTGCCAGCAGCGTTAACCGGGACAGGGGTGCCACCGGGGAGCTGTTTTTT.

The genes are TRBV6-5 and TRBJ1-5; no definite D call. Trimming cost V 2 bases and J 4 bases, with 9 bases left between them. Germline V gene lookup returns CDR1 MNHEY and CDR2 SVGAGI. The CDR3 totals 14 residues. The CDR3, as DNA: TGTGCCAGCAGTTACCCCGGACCGAATCAGCCCCAGCATTTT. This translates into CASSYPGPNQPQHF.

The V call is TRBV7-2, the J call TRBJ2-5, with D uncertain. Trimming took 2 bases from V and 2 from J, leaving 12 bases between them. The CDR3 runs to 15 residues. CDR1 is SGHTA, CDR2 FQGNSA, per germline. This chain's CDR3 is CASSLRQWPQETQYF. The CDR3 nucleotides are TGTGCCAGCAGCTTACGCCAGTGGCCACAAGAGACCCAGTACTTC. The entire variable domain, with the rest obtained from reference TRBV7-2 and TRBJ2-5, is as follows: GAGVSQSPSNKVTEKGKDVELRCDPISGHTALYWYRQSLGQGLEFLIYFQGNSAPDKSGLPSDRFSAERTGGSVSTLTIQRTQQEDSAVYLCASSLRQWPQETQYFGPGTRLLVL.

V gene TRBV6-5 combines with J gene TRBJ2-7, with 10 bases lining up with TRBD1. J lost 2 bases, V lost 4 bases, and 8 bases had no gene match. Germline V CDR1 and CDR2: MNHEY, SVGAGI. This CDR3 contains 16 residues. The chain's CDR3 is CASSSDRDRGTYEQYF. DNA of the CDR3: TGTGCCAGCAGTTCGGACCGGGACAGGGGTACCTACGAGCAGTACTTC.

This clone was picked up one time. The rearrangement uses TRBV11-3 and TRBJ2-5; 14 bases fit TRBD2. This CDR3 region has 19 residues. CDR1 is SGHNT and CDR2 is YENEEA in the germline V gene. The V gene end was trimmed by 5 bases and the J gene end by 2 bases; junction bases not matched to a gene: 13. The CDR3: CASSASTSGRAFGQETQYF. The CDR3 bases are TGTGCCAGCAGCGCCTCGACTAGCGGGAGGGCCTTCGGGCAAGAGACCCAGTACTTC.

The J gene is TRBJ1-2, the V gene TRBV4-1; 8 positions agree with TRBD1. Germline CDR1 and CDR2: MGHRA and YSYEKL. The CDR3 is made up of 18 amino acids. V dropped 3 bases and J dropped 2; count of bases not matched to a gene: 14. CDR3 coding DNA: TGCGCCAGCAGCCACCGATCCTCGGACAGGGCTACAAACTATGGCTACACCTTC. Its protein is CASSHRSSDRATNYGYTF.

J is TRBJ2-1 and V is TRBV15; 14 bases line up with TRBD2. This CDR3 contains 16 residues. V lost 1 base, J lost 4 bases, and 0 bases stayed unmatched. CDR1 is LNHNV, CDR2 YYDKDF, per germline (reference sequence). CDR3 nucleotide sequence: TGTGCCACCAGCAGAGGACTAGCGGGAGGGTACAATGAGCAGTTCTTC. Amino acid sequence: CATSRGLAGGYNEQFF.

The chain couples TRBV19 to TRBJ1-4; D call uncertain. V was pared by 9 bases and J by 3 bases, with 17 bases between. From germline, CDR1 is LNHDA and CDR2 SQIVND (reference sequence). The CDR3 length is 15 residues. The CDR3 loop reads CASSPTVSSNEKLFF. CDR3 coding DNA: TGTGCCAGCTCCCCCACGGTCAGCTCTAATGAAAAACTGTTTTTT.

V usage is TRBV27 and J usage is TRBJ2-7; D remains unclear. Germline V gives CDR1 MNHEY, CDR2 SMNVEV (reference sequence). The CDR3 is 13 amino acids. The V end lost 5 bases, the J end lost 7 bases, and 15 bases lay between the germline ends. The CDR3 region has the DNA TGTGCCAGCAGTCCCGCGTGGGGTCGGGAGCAGTACTTC. This gives the protein CASSPAWGREQYF.

The rearrangement uses TRBV7-9 and TRBJ2-1, with 11 bases that match TRBD2. The germline gives CDR1 SEHNR, CDR2 FQNEAQ (reference sequence). This CDR3 has 16 amino acids. V trimming: 7 bases; J trimming: 6 bases; junction bases outside the gene matches: 11. The CDR3, as DNA: TGTGCCAGCACGACTAGCGGGGTCCTCCTTGGCAATGAGCAGTTCTTC. This translates into CASTTSGVLLGNEQFF.

This CDR3 reads CASRPAPREGLDIQYF. The CDR3 DNA follows: TGCGCCAGCAGACCCGCCCCTCGGGAGGGCCTAGACATTCAGTACTTC. V gene TRBV5-1 combines with J gene TRBJ2-4; TRBD2 agrees at 8 bases. Trimming took 5 bases from V and 8 from J; bases not matched to a gene: 15. CDR3 size: 16 residues. Germline CDR1 is SGHRS and CDR2 is YFSETQ.

CDR3 coding DNA: TGTGCCAGCAGCTCCCCTCCGGCCGGGGAGCTGTTTTTT. This codes for CASSSPPAGELFF. The V call is TRBV5-4, the J call TRBJ2-2, with unresolved D. Germline V gene data show CDR1 as SGHNT and CDR2 as YYREEE (reference sequence). This CDR3 has 13 amino acids. V lost 3 bases to trimming and J lost 6 bases, with 9 bases between them.

By sample fraction, this clone is medium-sized. The chain recombines TRBV15 with TRBJ2-2; a possible D gene is TRBD1 (6 bases). The germline CDR1 and CDR2 sequences are LNHNV and YYDKDF (reference sequence). The CDR3 covers 15 residues. Trimming removed 3 bases at V and 5 bases at J, with 13 bases between. In DNA form, the CDR3 reads TGTGCCACCAGCAGGAGGGCAGGGGAAACCGGGGAGCTGTTTTTT. It specifies CATSRRAGETGELFF. Combining the CDR3 with reference TRBV15 and TRBJ2-2 gives the whole variable domain DAMVIQNPRYQVTQFGKPVTLSCSQTLNHNVMYWYQQKSSQAPKLLFHYYDKDFNNEADTPDNFQSRRPNTSFCFLDIRSPGLGDTAMYLCATSRRAGETGELFFGEGSRLTVL.

V is TRBV6-5 and J is TRBJ2-7; D is unresolved. V shed 2 bases and J shed 0 bases, with 14 bases lying between them. This CDR3 region has 16 residues. CDR1 is MNHEY, CDR2 SVGAGI, per germline. Here the CDR3 reads CASSYNGQVSSYEQYF. The CDR3 DNA reads as TGTGCCAGCAGTTACAATGGGCAGGTGAGCTCCTACGAGCAGTACTTC.

This chain joins TRBV9 and TRBJ2-7, with TRBD1 matching over 9 bases. The CDR3 consists of 13 residues. Germline V gene data show CDR1 as SGDLS and CDR2 as YYNGEE. Losses at the gene ends were 3 bases for V and 4 bases for J; bases not matched to a gene: 2. The CDR3 here is CASSEGQGYEQYF. The CDR3 coding sequence is TGTGCCAGCAGCGAGGGACAGGGATACGAGCAGTACTTC.

This clone was detected a few times. Different DNA sequences within this sample yield the same CDR3. This chain links TRBV9 with TRBJ2-5; TRBD1 is a possible D gene (6 bases). The germline V gene encodes CDR1 SGDLS and CDR2 YYNGEE. The CDR3 totals 14 residues. V lost 4 bases, J lost 1 base, and 11 bases lay in between. For the CDR3, the DNA is TGTGCCAGCAGCCATGGACAGACCCAAGAGACCCAGTACTTC. Its protein product is CASSHGQTQETQYF.

The chain joins TRBV27 to TRBJ2-7; tentatively, D is TRBD2 (5 bases). The germline V gene encodes CDR1 MNHEY and CDR2 SMNVEV (reference sequence). This CDR3 comprises 13 residues. V lost 2 bases and J lost 3, with 8 bases in between. The CDR3 region has the DNA TGTGCCAGCAGTTTAAGTAGCGACTACGAGCAGTACTTC. Amino acid sequence: CASSLSSDYEQYF.

The chain employs TRBV7-9 and TRBJ2-5; D uncertain. In germline, CDR1 is SEHNR, CDR2 FQNEAQ (reference sequence). CDR3 length: 13 residues. The V gene lost 1 base and the J gene lost 4 bases, with 7 bases spanning the gap. CDR3 sequence reads: CASSLEGGETQYF. The CDR3 DNA sequence: TGTGCCAGCAGCTTAGAGGGCGGAGAGACCCAGTACTTC.

In its sample, this clone was seen a few times. V and J are TRBV28 and TRBJ1-1; TRBD1 agrees at 9 bases. Germline assignment: CDR1 MDHEN and CDR2 SYDVKM. After removal of 3 bases from V and 5 bases from J, the junction contained 7 bases not matched to a gene. There are 15 residues in the CDR3. The chain's CDR3 is CASSLGQGFRTEAFF. The CDR3 DNA reads TGTGCCAGCAGTTTGGGACAGGGATTTAGGACTGAAGCTTTCTTT.

This clone came up once. This sequence may be a read error, since a much larger clone differs from it by one base. The chain recombines TRBV7-8 with TRBJ1-1; perhaps TRBD1 as D (5 bases). Trimming removed 1 base at V and 1 base at J, with 7 bases between. The germline gives CDR1 SGHVS, CDR2 FQNEAQ. The CDR3 has 14 residues. The CDR3 DNA sequence: TGTGCCAGCAGCTTAGGGGGGGGGAACACTGAAGCTTTCTTT. Encoded protein: CASSLGGGNTEAFF.

This chain links TRBV4-3 with TRBJ1-1; TRBD1 is a possible D gene (6 bases). This CDR3 has 17 residues. The V gene's germline CDR1 is LGHNA and CDR2 YSLEER. V dropped 0 bases and J dropped 0 bases, with 14 bases sitting between them. CDR3 nucleotides: TGCGCCAGCAGCCAAGATGTTCCGGGGGGCATGAACACTGAAGCTTTCTTT. Protein: CASSQDVPGGMNTEAFF.

The V gene is TRBV9, the J gene TRBJ2-3, with TRBD2 matching over 15 bases. This CDR3 contains 17 residues. V lost 4 bases and J lost 1; bases outside the gene matches: 4. Germline values: CDR1 SGDLS, CDR2 YYNGEE. This chain's CDR3 is CASSLRTSGRGTDTQYF. The CDR3 nucleotides are TGTGCCAGCAGCTTACGGACTAGCGGGAGGGGCACAGATACGCAGTATTTT.